Listed below are T cell receptor beta chains from one sample, sequenced in a study of blood T cell repertoires in COVID-19. The repertoire was sequenced with immunoSEQ multiplex PCR; TCRdb's copy has only in-frame clones and lacks some. Altogether 150,000 to 200,000 clones are present, 65% to 90% being singletons, with the ten largest covering nearly 8.5%. Sequencing was done on a sample of peripheral blood. Receptors originate from a man aged 55 to 70 with acute or convalescent COVID-19. Each CDR3 is given with its conserved first and last residue. A D gene is named only where the DNA matches it firmly. Clone size is not always given. Where it is, it says once, few, many or a class for expanded clones.

J gene	clone size	D gene	V gene	CDR3 DNA	CDR3 protein
TRBJ2-1	few	TRBD2	TRBV3-1/TRBV3-2	TGTGCCAGCAGCCGGGGACTAGCGGGAGAGGGCGGTGAGCAGTTCTTC	CASSRGLAGEGGEQFF
TRBJ1-3	-	-	TRBV18	TGTGCCAGCTCACCAGCAGGGACTTTGGGAAACACCATATATTTT	CASSPAGTLGNTIYF
TRBJ1-3	once	-	TRBV6-5	TGTGCCAGCAGTTACTCACCCCGAGCTACGAAAACTTTT	CASSYSPRATKTF
TRBJ2-7	-	-	TRBV20-1	TGCAGTGCTAGACTTTCCCACGAGCAGTACTTC	CSARLSHEQYF
TRBJ1-2	-	-	TRBV6-5	TGTGCCAGCAGTCCTGCAGGGTCCTATGGCTACACCTTC	CASSPAGSYGYTF
TRBJ2-2	-	TRBD1	TRBV2	TGTGCCAGAGCGGCAGGGGGGAACACCGGGGAGCTGTTTTTT	CARAAGGNTGELFF
TRBJ2-7	few	-	TRBV5-4	TGTGCCAGCAGCTTGACAGGGACTACCTACGAGCAGTACTTC	CASSLTGTTYEQYF
TRBJ1-2	-	-	TRBV28	TGTGCCAGCAGTTTACCCCCAGGGAACAACTATGGCTACACCTTC	CASSLPPGNNYGYTF
TRBJ2-7	-	-	TRBV5-8	TGTGCCAGCAGCTTCCAGGGCCCCCTCTACGAGCAGTACTTC	CASSFQGPLYEQYF
TRBJ2-3	-	-	TRBV5-1	TGCGCCACATCTGGGGGCAGGCCGGGCACAGATACGCAGTATTTT	CATSGGRPGTDTQYF
TRBJ2-1	-	-	TRBV6-6	TGTGCCAGCAGTTACTCTCCTGGAGGGCAGTTCTTC	CASSYSPGGQFF
TRBJ2-1	once	TRBD2	TRBV7-3	TGTGCCAGCAGCTCTACCAGAGCGGGAGGGGAGCAGTTCTTC	CASSSTRAGGEQFF
TRBJ1-1	once	-	TRBV19	TGTGCCAGTAGGAGGACACCCGGGAGCACTGAAGCTTTCTTT	CASRRTPGSTEAFF
TRBJ2-2	-	-	TRBV9	TGTGCCAGCAGCTCAACTTGGGGCGCCGGGGAGCTGTTTTTT	CASSSTWGAGELFF
TRBJ2-7	-	TRBD1	TRBV10-3	TGTGCCATCACCCGGGACAGGGGCTACGAGCAGTACTTC	CAITRDRGYEQYF
TRBJ1-6	-	TRBD1	TRBV28	TGTGCCAGCAGTTTACAGGACAGGGTTTGGCCACCCCTCCACTTT	CASSLQDRVWPPLHF
TRBJ1-1	-	-	TRBV5-1	TGCGCCAGCAGGATCATGGGGGGGCTGAACACTGAAGCTTTCTTT	CASRIMGGLNTEAFF
TRBJ1-4	-	TRBD1	TRBV30	TGTGCCTGGAGTTCGGCAGGGGGGCCAACTAATGAAAAACTGTTTTTT	CAWSSAGGPTNEKLFF
TRBJ2-7	-	TRBD1	TRBV27	TGTGCCGCAGCATCGGGACAGGGGCGCTACGAGCAGTACTTC	CAAASGQGRYEQYF
TRBJ2-3	-	-	TRBV24-1	TGTGCCACCGCGACAGTCACAGATACGCAGTATTTT	CATATVTDTQYF
TRBJ1-4	-	TRBD1	TRBV19	TGTGCCAGTCTAGGGACAGGGGGTGGAAAACTGTTTTTT	CASLGTGGGKLFF
TRBJ1-2	-	-	TRBV29-1	TGCAGCGTTCCTTGGGGCGATGGCTACACCTTC	CSVPWGDGYTF
TRBJ1-1	few	TRBD1	TRBV19	TGTGCCAGTACTCCAGGGGGCTTGTACACTGAAGCTTTCTTT	CASTPGGLYTEAFF
TRBJ2-7	few	TRBD2	TRBV11-3	TGTGCCAGCAGCTTAGGGGCTAGCGGGAGAAGGAACGAGCAGTACTTC	CASSLGASGRRNEQYF
TRBJ1-6	-	-	TRBV4-1	TGCGCCAGCAGCCCTGTGGGCGGGAGGAATTCACCCCTCCACTTT	CASSPVGGRNSPLHF